The TCR beta chain described here comes from a study of blood T cell repertoires in COVID-19. This CDR3 spans 15 amino acids. V trimming: 5 bases; J trimming: 5 bases; junction bases outside the gene matches: 3. CDR1 is SGHVS, CDR2 FNYEAQ, per germline. Per the original methods: Nucleated cell counts were estimated from reference gene primer amplification. Data came from immunoSEQ multiplex PCR; TCRdb stores just in-frame clones and leaves some out. The V and J calls and clone size are taken from that table; D and trimming were inferred from the DNA. The repertoire has approximately 160,000 clones, around nine tenths of them found once; the top ten carry under 0.7%.

Sequences were obtained from peripheral blood. This clonotype was sampled from a man aged 60-69 years with COVID-19, enrolled during active disease. This chain links TRBV7-6 with TRBJ2-7; 16 bases fit TRBD2. The CDR3 here is CASSPGLAGGNEQYF. The CDR3 nucleotides read TGTGCCAGCAGCCCGGGACTAGCGGGAGGGAACGAGCAGTACTTC.